This T cell receptor (beta chain) was identified in a study of immune heterogeneity within non-small cell lung tumors. Across the study: The tumors comprised a handful of squamous cell carcinomas, about 11 non-squamous carcinomas and 1 not otherwise specified.

Multiplex PCR relied on 32 V and 13 J primers to amplify TCR beta CDR3. In TCRdb, the multiplex PCR reads were re-called with MiXCR into one record per CDR3 protein. The top ten hold 15% to 20% of the sample, which has 2,500 to 3,000 distinct CDR3 sequences, roughly a quarter seen once. The template consisted of bulk tumor genomic DNA, with 600 ng used per sample. In surgery, several biopsies were collected from each primary tumor at widely spaced sites. Patients had untreated, newly diagnosed non-small cell lung cancer and underwent curative surgery. This clonotype is labeled medium-sized (0.01 to 0.1%). This CDR3 has 16 residues. Trimming at V came to 4 bases and at J to 2 bases, leaving 8 bases not matched to a gene. Per the germline V gene, CDR1 is LGHDT and CDR2 is YNNKEL (reference sequence).

Sequenced input: lung tumor tissue. The chain links TRBV3-1 to TRBJ2-3; 8 bases line up with TRBD1. This sequence originates from a man aged 55 to 70 with non-small cell lung cancer. CDR3 loop: CASSRPWTGTTDTQYF. The CDR3, as DNA: TGTGCCAGCAGCCGCCCTTGGACAGGGACCACAGATACGCAGTATTTT.